This TCR beta chain was sequenced for a study of breast tumors, draining lymph nodes, adjacent tissues. The lymph nodes were axillary draining lymph nodes from breast cancer patients. In the case of this clonotype: Its antigen remains unidentified.

TCRdb processed the multiplex PCR reads anew with MiXCR; each CDR3 protein has one entry. Of about 140,000 distinct CDR3 sequences listed, roughly 33% are singletons. CDR1 MDHEN and CDR2 SYDVKM come from the germline V gene. CDR3 length equals 16 residues. The V gene lost 7 bases and the J gene lost 1 base, with 17 bases spanning the gap. Whole-study findings and limits: Tumor TCR diversity was below lymph nodes but above nontumor tissue.

This TCR came from a female donor with breast cancer. Some clones in this sample may be carry-over from other donors' samples. The sequencing sample was made of axillary lymph node tissue. The chain has TRBV28 and TRBJ1-3; possible D gene TRBD1, 5 bases. CDR3 sequence: CASITRPGTSGNTIYF. Here the CDR3 DNA reads TGTGCCAGCATTACACGCCCAGGGACTTCTGGAAACACCATATATTTT.